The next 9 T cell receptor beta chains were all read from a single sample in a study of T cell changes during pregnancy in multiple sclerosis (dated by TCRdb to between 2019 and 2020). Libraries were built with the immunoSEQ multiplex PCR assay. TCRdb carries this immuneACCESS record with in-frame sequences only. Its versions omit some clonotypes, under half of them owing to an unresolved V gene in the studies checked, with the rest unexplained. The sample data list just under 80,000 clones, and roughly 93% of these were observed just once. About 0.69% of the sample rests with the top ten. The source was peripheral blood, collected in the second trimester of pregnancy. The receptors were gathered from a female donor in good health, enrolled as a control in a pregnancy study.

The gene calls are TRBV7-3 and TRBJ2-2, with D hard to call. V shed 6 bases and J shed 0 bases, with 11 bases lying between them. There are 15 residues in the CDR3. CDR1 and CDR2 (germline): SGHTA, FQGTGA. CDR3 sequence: CASSLVGANTGELFF. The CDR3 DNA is TGTGCCAGCAGTCTTGTAGGAGCGAACACCGGGGAGCTGTTTTTT.

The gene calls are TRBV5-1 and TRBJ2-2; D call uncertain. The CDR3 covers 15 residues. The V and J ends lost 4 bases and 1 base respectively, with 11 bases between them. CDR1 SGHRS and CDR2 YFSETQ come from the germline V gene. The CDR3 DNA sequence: TGCGCCAGCAGCCTCGGTAATCGGAACACCGGGGAGCTGTTTTTT. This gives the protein CASSLGNRNTGELFF. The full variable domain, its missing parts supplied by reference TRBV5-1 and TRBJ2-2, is KAGVTQTPRYLIKTRGQQVTLSCSPISGHRSVSWYQQTPGQGLQFLFEYFSETQRNKGNFPGRFSGRQFSNSRSEMNVSTLELGDSALYLCASSLGNRNTGELFFGEGSRLTVL.

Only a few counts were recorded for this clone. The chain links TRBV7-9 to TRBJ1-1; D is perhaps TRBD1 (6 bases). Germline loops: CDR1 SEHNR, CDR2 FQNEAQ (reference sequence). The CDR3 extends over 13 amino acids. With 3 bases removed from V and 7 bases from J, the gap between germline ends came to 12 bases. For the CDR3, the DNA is TGTGCCAGCAGCTTGGGGGCGCGGAATGAAGCTTTCTTT. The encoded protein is CASSLGARNEAFF.

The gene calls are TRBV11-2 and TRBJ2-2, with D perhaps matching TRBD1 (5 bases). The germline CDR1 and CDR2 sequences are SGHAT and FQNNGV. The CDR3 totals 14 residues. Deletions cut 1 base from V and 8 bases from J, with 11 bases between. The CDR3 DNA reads TGTGCCAGCAGCTTAGTCCAGGGTAGGGGGGAGCTGTTTTTT. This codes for CASSLVQGRGELFF.

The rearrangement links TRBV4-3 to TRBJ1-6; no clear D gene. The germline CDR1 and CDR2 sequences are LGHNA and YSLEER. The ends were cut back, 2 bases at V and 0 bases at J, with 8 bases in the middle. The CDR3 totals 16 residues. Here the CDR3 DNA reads TGCGCCAGCAGCCAATGGGCGAGCTCCTATAATTCACCCCTCCACTTT. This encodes CASSQWASSYNSPLHF.

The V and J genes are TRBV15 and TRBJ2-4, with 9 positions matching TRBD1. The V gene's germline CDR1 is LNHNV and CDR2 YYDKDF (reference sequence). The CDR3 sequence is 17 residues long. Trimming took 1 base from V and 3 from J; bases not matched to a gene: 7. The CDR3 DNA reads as TGTGCCACCAGCAGAGGGATGGCGGGACAGGGCAAAAACATTCAGTACTTC. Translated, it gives CATSRGMAGQGKNIQYF.

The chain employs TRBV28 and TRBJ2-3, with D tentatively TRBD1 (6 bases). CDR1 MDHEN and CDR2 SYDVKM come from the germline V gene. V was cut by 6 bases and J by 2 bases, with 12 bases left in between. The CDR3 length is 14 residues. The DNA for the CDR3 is TGTGCCAGCAGCCCTCGGACAGACACAGATACGCAGTATTTT. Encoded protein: CASSPRTDTDTQYF.

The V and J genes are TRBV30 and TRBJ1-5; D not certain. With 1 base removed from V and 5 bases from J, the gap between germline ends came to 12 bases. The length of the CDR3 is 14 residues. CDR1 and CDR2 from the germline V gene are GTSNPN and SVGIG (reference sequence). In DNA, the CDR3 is TGTGCCTGGAGTGAAGTTTACGGTGATCAGCCCCAGCATTTT. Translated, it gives CAWSEVYGDQPQHF.

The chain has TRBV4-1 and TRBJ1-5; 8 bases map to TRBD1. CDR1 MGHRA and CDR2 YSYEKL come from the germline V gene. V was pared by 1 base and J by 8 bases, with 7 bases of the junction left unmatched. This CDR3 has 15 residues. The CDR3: CASSQVLMDREPQHF. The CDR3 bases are TGCGCCAGCAGCCAAGTGCTAATGGACAGGGAGCCCCAGCATTTT.